Listed below are T cell receptor beta chains from one sample, sequenced in a study of blood T cell repertoires in COVID-19. Measured with immunoSEQ multiplex PCR; TCRdb has only the in-frame clones, and not every one. The sample shows about 160,000 clones, about four fifths of them seen only once. The sample consisted of PBMCs or T cells enriched from blood (not recorded which). The receptors stem from a woman aged 55-70 years who had recovered from COVID-19. The conserved cysteine and the conserved F or W are not part of the CDR3 here. D genes are given only for firm matches. Part of the rows lack a size; the others show once, few, many or a class for expanded clones.

j_gene: TRBJ2-5
v_gene: TRBV2
abundance: NA
d_gene: NA
CDR3aa: ASQQETEGTQY

j_gene: TRBJ1-4
v_gene: TRBV12-3/TRBV12-4
abundance: NA
d_gene: NA
CDR3aa: ASSLDREKLF

j_gene: TRBJ1-1
v_gene: TRBV15
abundance: few
d_gene: NA
CDR3aa: ATSRDQGNNEAF

j_gene: TRBJ2-2
v_gene: TRBV5-1
abundance: NA
d_gene: NA
CDR3aa: ASSLEYQGRAGELF

j_gene: TRBJ2-7
v_gene: TRBV6-5
abundance: NA
d_gene: TRBD1
CDR3aa: ASSMNRGYEQY

j_gene: TRBJ2-5
v_gene: TRBV19
abundance: NA
d_gene: TRBD2
CDR3aa: ASSMSGGSQETQY

j_gene: TRBJ2-4
v_gene: TRBV19
abundance: NA
d_gene: TRBD2
CDR3aa: ASMAGDIQY

j_gene: TRBJ1-1
v_gene: TRBV25-1
abundance: NA
d_gene: TRBD1
CDR3aa: ASSDRQGFNTEAF

j_gene: TRBJ1-1
v_gene: TRBV11-2
abundance: NA
d_gene: NA
CDR3aa: ASSFPPRSEAF

j_gene: TRBJ2-7
v_gene: TRBV27
abundance: many
d_gene: TRBD2
CDR3aa: ASSLKERGGYEQY

j_gene: TRBJ2-7
v_gene: TRBV21-1
abundance: NA
d_gene: NA
CDR3aa: ARVGRRDREISYEQY

j_gene: TRBJ2-5
v_gene: TRBV19
abundance: NA
d_gene: TRBD1
CDR3aa: ASTFRGREETQY

j_gene: TRBJ1-1
v_gene: TRBV9
abundance: NA
d_gene: TRBD1
CDR3aa: ASSSRQGPRGTEAF

j_gene: TRBJ1-4
v_gene: TRBV5-1
abundance: NA
d_gene: TRBD1
CDR3aa: ASSTGQGGNEKLF

j_gene: TRBJ1-2
v_gene: TRBV20-1
abundance: many
d_gene: TRBD1
CDR3aa: SASSGQHANYGYT

j_gene: TRBJ1-6
v_gene: TRBV12-3/TRBV12-4
abundance: NA
d_gene: NA
CDR3aa: ASRARGGPLH

j_gene: TRBJ2-5
v_gene: TRBV11-2
abundance: NA
d_gene: TRBD2
CDR3aa: ASSLVGGSSGQETQY

j_gene: TRBJ1-2
v_gene: TRBV5-1
abundance: NA
d_gene: NA
CDR3aa: ASSFRSESNYGYT

j_gene: TRBJ2-1
v_gene: TRBV3-1/TRBV3-2
abundance: few
d_gene: NA
CDR3aa: ASSPNLKGEQF

j_gene: TRBJ2-2
v_gene: TRBV27
abundance: NA
d_gene: NA
CDR3aa: ASRLQVNTGELF

j_gene: TRBJ2-2
v_gene: TRBV24-1
abundance: NA
d_gene: NA
CDR3aa: ATAGPPPAGELF

j_gene: TRBJ2-1
v_gene: TRBV18
abundance: NA
d_gene: TRBD2
CDR3aa: ASSPIAGGRHNEQF

j_gene: TRBJ2-5
v_gene: TRBV15
abundance: NA
d_gene: TRBD1
CDR3aa: ATSRVGWDRAQETQY

j_gene: TRBJ1-2
v_gene: TRBV19
abundance: once
d_gene: NA
CDR3aa: ASSKGEYGYT

j_gene: TRBJ1-6
v_gene: TRBV7-9
abundance: NA
d_gene: NA
CDR3aa: ASSPRLALH

j_gene: TRBJ1-6
v_gene: TRBV20-1
abundance: NA
d_gene: NA
CDR3aa: SASKQGEETPLH

j_gene: TRBJ1-6
v_gene: TRBV24-1
abundance: NA
d_gene: TRBD1
CDR3aa: ATSEGQDLSPLH

j_gene: TRBJ2-3
v_gene: TRBV19
abundance: once
d_gene: NA
CDR3aa: ASRGDTDTQY

j_gene: TRBJ1-2
v_gene: TRBV15
abundance: NA
d_gene: NA
CDR3aa: ATTATGTNYGYT

j_gene: TRBJ1-3
v_gene: TRBV19
abundance: NA
d_gene: NA
CDR3aa: ASSTGIYSGNTIY

j_gene: TRBJ2-4
v_gene: TRBV30
abundance: few
d_gene: NA
CDR3aa: ACAALATKNIQY

j_gene: TRBJ2-7
v_gene: TRBV9
abundance: once
d_gene: TRBD2
CDR3aa: ASSAGLAGAQPSYEQY

j_gene: TRBJ1-2
v_gene: TRBV7-9
abundance: few
d_gene: TRBD1
CDR3aa: ASSFRDREIHGYT

j_gene: TRBJ1-1
v_gene: TRBV3-1/TRBV3-2
abundance: NA
d_gene: TRBD1
CDR3aa: ASSQGRTGATEAF

j_gene: TRBJ1-5
v_gene: TRBV5-1
abundance: NA
d_gene: NA
CDR3aa: ASSLGGSNQPQH

j_gene: TRBJ2-5
v_gene: TRBV5-1
abundance: NA
d_gene: TRBD1
CDR3aa: ASSPGQIQETQY

j_gene: TRBJ1-6
v_gene: TRBV2
abundance: NA
d_gene: NA
CDR3aa: ARKRVSGINSPLH

j_gene: TRBJ2-7
v_gene: TRBV20-1
abundance: few
d_gene: TRBD1
CDR3aa: SAGTAPEQY